This TCR beta chain was sequenced in a study of tumor and adjacent non-tumor tissue in lung cancer. Study-wide context: The cohort had about 12 adenocarcinoma, a couple of squamous cell and 1 small cell patients.

In the case of this clonotype: Its antigen is unidentified.

Findings and limits, study-wide: Patients with more diverse tumor TCRs had worse survival.

TCRbeta libraries were built with three rounds of nested PCR, modified from ARM-PCR. TCRdb called the multiplex PCR reads again in MiXCR, with one record for every CDR3 protein. The sample lists tens of thousands of distinct CDR3 sequences, 55% to 70% occurring once. This sample's RNA came from whole unsorted tissue. The normal lung tissue was taken more than 3 cm from the tumor edge. The V gene's germline CDR1 is DFQATT and CDR2 SNEGSKA (reference sequence). Between the trimmed V and J ends, which lost 3 bases and 11 bases, there was a span of 22 bases. The CDR3 is 14 amino acids. The TCR was taken from a woman aged 50 to 65 with non-small cell lung cancer. The source material was distant non-tumor lung tissue. J is TRBJ1-1 and V is TRBV20-1; no clear D. This CDR3 reads CSASFFPGQATAFF. The CDR3 DNA is TGCAGTGCTAGTTTTTTCCCTGGGCAGGCGACCGCTTTCTTT.